This T cell receptor beta chain derives from a study of regulatory T cells in long-lasting Graves disease. Study-wide points: Among persistent patients, a larger number of public clonotypes were shared (around 2,700) than among newly diagnosed patients (more than 850).

Comments on this clonotype: Its antigen is undetermined.

Arm-PCR of CDR3 regions and iRepertoire HTBI primers were the basis on which TCR beta libraries were built. In the study's own analysis: From all samples, identification returned over 11 TRBJ and 60 to 80 TRBV segments. TCRdb itself ran the multiplex PCR reads through MiXCR, one entry per CDR3 protein. For this entry, the V and J calls and clone size follow TCRdb and not the study's own pipeline. The sample lists around 500,000 distinct CDR3 sequences, less than 15% occurring once. Time point indicated: newly diagnosed GD, antithyroid drugs for less than 3 months. The TCR library was made from RNA extracted from PBMCs. From each patient, about 8.3 milliliters of peripheral blood was drawn and collected into an EDTA anticoagulant tube. Germline CDR1 SGHTA, CDR2 FQGNSA. The V and J ends lost 4 bases and 8 bases, in that order; junction bases with no gene match: 4. This CDR3 spans 14 amino acids. These data were also filed under a second study, of T cells in Graves' hyperthyroidism and ophthalmopathy.

The rearrangement uses TRBV7-2 and TRBJ2-1; TRBD2 aligns across 11 bases. The clonotype comes from a man aged 25-40 years with Graves disease. The sequenced sample was peripheral blood mononuclear cells (PBMCs), obtained at new diagnosis, from a patient treated with antithyroid drugs. The CDR3 loop reads CASSSSGRLDEQFF. The CDR3 nucleotides are TGTGCCAGCAGCTCTAGCGGGAGGCTGGATGAGCAGTTCTTC.